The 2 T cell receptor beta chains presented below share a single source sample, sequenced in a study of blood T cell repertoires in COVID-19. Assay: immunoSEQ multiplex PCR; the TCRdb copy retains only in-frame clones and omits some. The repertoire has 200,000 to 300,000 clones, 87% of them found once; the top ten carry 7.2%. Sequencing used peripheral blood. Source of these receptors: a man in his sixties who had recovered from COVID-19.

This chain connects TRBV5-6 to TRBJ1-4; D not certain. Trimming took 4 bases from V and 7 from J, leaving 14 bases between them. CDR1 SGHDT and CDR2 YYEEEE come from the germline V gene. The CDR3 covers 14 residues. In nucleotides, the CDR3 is TGTGCCAGCAGCCGCATAGGTGCGGGTGAAAAACTGTTTTTT. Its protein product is CASSRIGAGEKLFF.

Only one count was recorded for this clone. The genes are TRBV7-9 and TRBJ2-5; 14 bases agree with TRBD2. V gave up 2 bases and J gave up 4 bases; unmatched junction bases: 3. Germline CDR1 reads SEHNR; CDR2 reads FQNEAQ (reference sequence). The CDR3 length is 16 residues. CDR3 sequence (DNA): TGTGCCAGCAGCTTATGGACTAGCGGGGGGAGAGAGACCCAGTACTTC. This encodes CASSLWTSGGRETQYF.